This TCR beta chain was identified during a study of blood T cell repertoires in COVID-19. The wider study: Donors in the United States, Italy and Spain gave samples during acute or convalescent COVID-19. PBMCs, B-cell-depleted T cells, or T cells were the source of the cDNA or gDNA that made up the material.

Original processing methods: Amplification of reference gene primers provided the estimated nucleated cell counts. Sequencing used immunoSEQ multiplex PCR; TCRdb keeps in-frame clones, though not all of them. That table is the source of V, J and clone size, and D and trimming were worked out from the DNA. The data show 150,000 to 200,000 clones, 70% to 90% seen once. The CDR3 extends over 15 amino acids. Germline V CDR1 and CDR2: SGHNT, YENEEA. V was shortened by 0 bases and J by 5 bases, with 11 bases between the two germline ends. The origin of this receptor is a man in his 60s with acute or convalescent COVID-19. The source material was peripheral blood. The V gene is TRBV11-3, the J gene TRBJ2-1; the D gene is possibly TRBD1 (5 bases). The CDR3 DNA reads TGTGCCAGCAGCTTAGATCAGGGTCCCCACAATGAGCAGTTCTTC. The encoded protein is CASSLDQGPHNEQFF.